These 6 T cell receptor beta chains were sequenced from one sample in a study of cytomegalovirus exposure and HLA in healthy donors (TCRdb year 2017). The library was generated by the immunoSEQ multiplex PCR assay. The multiplex PCR relied on a mix of 60 forward primers for TCR Vbeta segments and 13 reverse primers for TCR Jbeta segments. TCRdb mirrors the immuneACCESS table, restricted to in-frame sequences. Some clones are absent from its copies; in checked studies, under half trace to an unresolved V gene, and the reason for the others is unknown. The sample has approximately 200,000 clones on record, about 80% of them singletons. The ten top clones hold 1.4% of the sample. The material sequenced was PBMCs. The receptors stem from a girl aged 5 to 17 in good health and CMV-seronegative.

The chain recombines TRBV28 with TRBJ2-3, with 7 bases matching TRBD2. The J segment lost 2 bases and the V segment lost 5 bases, leaving 7 bases of the junction unmatched. This CDR3 has 15 amino acids. The germline CDR1 and CDR2 sequences are MDHEN and SYDVKM. The CDR3 DNA sequence: TGTGCCAGCAGTCTCCTAGCGGAATACACAGATACGCAGTATTTT. Residues: CASSLLAEYTDTQYF.

The genes are TRBV11-2 and TRBJ1-1, with D perhaps matching TRBD1 (6 bases). The length of the CDR3 is 13 residues. Germline assignment: CDR1 SGHAT and CDR2 FQNNGV. Trimming pared 4 bases from V and 5 bases from J, leaving 11 bases between. Written as DNA, the CDR3 is TGTGCCAGCAGCTATACAGGGTTAACTGAAGCTTTCTTT. This codes for CASSYTGLTEAFF. Full variable domain (missing parts from reference TRBV11-2 and TRBJ1-1): EAGVAQSPRYKIIEKRQSVAFWCNPISGHATLYWYQQILGQGPKLLIQFQNNGVVDDSQLPKDRFSAERLKGVDSTLKIQPAKLEDSAVYLCASSYTGLTEAFFGQGTRLTVV.

The gene calls are TRBV20-1 and TRBJ1-1; no reliable D call. Germline-derived CDR1 and CDR2 are DFQATT and SNEGSKA (reference sequence). With 7 bases removed from V and 5 bases from J, the gap between germline ends came to 5 bases. The CDR3 has 9 residues. Here the CDR3 reads CSDQTEAFF. CDR3 sequence (DNA): TGCAGTGACCAGACTGAAGCTTTCTTT.

V is TRBV12-5 and J is TRBJ1-2, with 10 bases aligning to TRBD1. This CDR3 spans 15 amino acids. Germline V gene lookup returns CDR1 LGHNT and CDR2 FRNRAP. J was trimmed by 4 bases and V by 4 bases; bases with no gene match: 6. The CDR3 reads CASGSGTGVSYGYTF. DNA for the CDR3: TGTGCTAGTGGTTCCGGGACAGGGGTCTCCTATGGCTACACCTTC.

V gene TRBV30 combines with J gene TRBJ2-3, with 13 bases identical to TRBD2. With 2 bases clipped from V and 2 bases from J, the junction kept 4 bases outside the gene matches. Germline values: CDR1 GTSNPN, CDR2 SVGIG (reference sequence). The CDR3 is made up of 16 amino acids. CDR3 sequence: CAWSMGTSGATDTQYF. CDR3 nucleotide sequence: TGTGCCTGGAGTATGGGGACTAGCGGGGCCACAGATACGCAGTATTTT.

This chain links TRBV28 with TRBJ2-6, with 9 bases matching TRBD1. Germline lookup yields CDR1 MDHEN and CDR2 SYDVKM. Unmatched junction bases numbered 6, after V lost 4 bases and J lost 2 bases. The CDR3 covers 17 residues. The CDR3, as DNA: TGTGCCAGCAGTTCTCAACAGGGGGCAACTGGGGCCAACGTCCTGACTTTC. Protein product: CASSSQQGATGANVLTF.